This is a list of T cell receptor beta chains from one sample in a study of blood T cells in healthy people across ages. Using its own MiXCR run on the 5' RACE reads, TCRdb lists one record per CDR3 protein. The sample shows roughly 800,000 distinct CDR3 sequences, about 34% of them seen only once. The sequencing input was blood. The receptors derive from a man younger than 35 in good health. Each CDR3 is given with its conserved first and last residue. A D gene is named only where the DNA matches it firmly. Clone size is not always given. Where it is, it says once, few, many or a class for expanded clones.

clone_size: -; j_call: TRBJ2-7; v_call: TRBV7-2; d_call: -; cdr3_aa: CASSVGLRSEQYF; cdr3_nt: TGTGCCAGCAGCGTAGGATTGCGATCCGAGCAGTACTTC
clone_size: -; j_call: TRBJ2-6; v_call: TRBV4-3; d_call: -; cdr3_aa: CASSQESPRPGANVLTF; cdr3_nt: TGCGCCAGCAGCCAAGAAAGCCCCCGGCCCGGGGCCAACGTCCTGACTTTC
clone_size: few; j_call: TRBJ1-1; v_call: TRBV7-9; d_call: -; cdr3_aa: CASSARDGRTEAFF; cdr3_nt: TGTGCCAGCAGCGCCCGGGACGGGAGGACTGAAGCTTTCTTT
clone_size: -; j_call: TRBJ2-2; v_call: TRBV5-6; d_call: TRBD1; cdr3_aa: CASSPTTGGGGFTGELFF; cdr3_nt: TGTGCCAGCAGCCCCACGACAGGGGGTGGCGGTTTCACCGGGGAGCTGTTTTTT
clone_size: once; j_call: TRBJ2-1; v_call: TRBV20-1; d_call: -; cdr3_aa: CSASPGDYYNEQFF; cdr3_nt: TGCAGTGCTAGCCCGGGGGATTACTACAATGAGCAGTTCTTC
clone_size: many; j_call: TRBJ2-7; v_call: TRBV7-2; d_call: -; cdr3_aa: CASSLESHTYEQYF; cdr3_nt: TGTGCCAGCAGCTTAGAATCCCATACCTACGAGCAGTACTTC
clone_size: -; j_call: TRBJ1-1; v_call: TRBV7-2; d_call: -; cdr3_aa: CASSPPDGARTEAFF; cdr3_nt: TGTGCCAGCAGCCCGCCCGACGGGGCGCGGACTGAAGCTTTCTTT
clone_size: -; j_call: TRBJ1-1; v_call: TRBV28; d_call: -; cdr3_aa: CASSSTPLGNTEAFF; cdr3_nt: TGTGCCAGCAGTTCCACACCTCTGGGTAACACTGAAGCTTTCTTT
clone_size: few; j_call: TRBJ2-5; v_call: TRBV12-5; d_call: TRBD1; cdr3_aa: CASGLGQGLAETQYF; cdr3_nt: TGTGCTAGTGGTTTGGGACAGGGATTAGCAGAGACCCAGTACTTC
clone_size: -; j_call: TRBJ1-1; v_call: TRBV7-9; d_call: -; cdr3_aa: CASSFRSGNGTEAFF; cdr3_nt: TGTGCCAGCAGCTTCAGATCCGGGAATGGCACTGAAGCTTTCTTT
clone_size: -; j_call: TRBJ2-1; v_call: TRBV7-9; d_call: -; cdr3_aa: CASGVTDVTSYEQFF; cdr3_nt: TGTGCCAGCGGGGTGACGGACGTAACCTCCTACGAGCAGTTCTTC
clone_size: few; j_call: TRBJ2-5; v_call: TRBV6-1; d_call: -; cdr3_aa: CASMRRKYQETQYF; cdr3_nt: TGTGCCAGCATGCGGCGGAAGTACCAAGAGACCCAGTACTTC
clone_size: -; j_call: TRBJ2-3; v_call: TRBV6-2/TRBV6-3; d_call: -; cdr3_aa: CASRTDLTDTQYF; cdr3_nt: TGTGCCAGCAGGACAGACCTCACAGATACGCAGTATTTT
clone_size: few; j_call: TRBJ1-2; v_call: TRBV28; d_call: -; cdr3_aa: CASSLLGAQYGYTF; cdr3_nt: TGTGCCAGCAGCTTGTTGGGGGCGCAATATGGCTACACCTTC
clone_size: -; j_call: TRBJ1-1; v_call: TRBV9; d_call: TRBD1; cdr3_aa: CASSRGQGPTMNTEAFF; cdr3_nt: TGTGCCAGCAGCCGAGGACAGGGGCCGACCATGAACACTGAAGCTTTCTTT
clone_size: once; j_call: TRBJ2-1; v_call: TRBV6-4; d_call: -; cdr3_aa: CASSERAYNEQFF; cdr3_nt: TGTGCCAGCAGTGAGCGGGCCTACAATGAGCAGTTCTTC
clone_size: few; j_call: TRBJ2-7; v_call: TRBV30; d_call: -; cdr3_aa: CAWSKIDEQYF; cdr3_nt: TGTGCCTGGAGTAAGATCGACGAGCAGTACTTC
clone_size: many; j_call: TRBJ2-7; v_call: TRBV2; d_call: -; cdr3_aa: CASIRGSGVNEQYF; cdr3_nt: TGTGCCAGCATTCGTGGCTCAGGGGTCAACGAGCAGTACTTC
clone_size: -; j_call: TRBJ2-2; v_call: TRBV7-2; d_call: TRBD2; cdr3_aa: CASSLSSGGITGELFF; cdr3_nt: TGTGCCAGCAGCTTAAGTAGCGGGGGTATCACCGGGGAGCTGTTTTTT
clone_size: many; j_call: TRBJ2-7; v_call: TRBV7-6; d_call: -; cdr3_aa: CASSLEPGVHEQYF; cdr3_nt: TGTGCCAGCAGCTTAGAGCCAGGGGTCCACGAGCAGTACTTC
clone_size: -; j_call: TRBJ2-1; v_call: TRBV7-9; d_call: TRBD1; cdr3_aa: CASSPGQGAENEQFF; cdr3_nt: TGTGCCAGCAGCCCCGGACAGGGGGCGGAAAATGAGCAGTTCTTC
clone_size: -; j_call: TRBJ1-1; v_call: TRBV2; d_call: -; cdr3_aa: CASSEWGTEAFF; cdr3_nt: TGTGCCAGCAGTGAATGGGGGACTGAAGCTTTCTTT
clone_size: many; j_call: TRBJ2-3; v_call: TRBV16; d_call: TRBD1; cdr3_aa: CASSQSDRDTQYF; cdr3_nt: TGTGCCAGCAGCCAATCGGACAGGGATACGCAGTATTTT
clone_size: few; j_call: TRBJ2-5; v_call: TRBV7-3; d_call: TRBD1; cdr3_aa: CASSSSDRVHNEQYF; cdr3_nt: TGTGCCAGCAGCTCCTCGGACAGGGTTCACAATGAGCAGTACTTC
clone_size: few; j_call: TRBJ2-1; v_call: TRBV11-2; d_call: -; cdr3_aa: CASRSPGASYNEQFF; cdr3_nt: TGTGCCAGCAGGTCTCCGGGGGCCTCCTACAATGAGCAGTTCTTC
clone_size: many; j_call: TRBJ2-5; v_call: TRBV7-3; d_call: -; cdr3_aa: CASSLSPQETQYF; cdr3_nt: TGTGCCAGCAGCTTAAGCCCTCAAGAGACCCAGTACTTC